This TCR beta chain is from a study of CD8+ T cells in alopecia areata. Study summary: The percentage of affected scalp area served as the score of severity for treated patients.

Treatment described: oral pan-JAK inhibitor, 5-10 mg twice daily. Sequencing templates came from extracted RNA that was reverse transcribed into cDNA. The method was immunoSEQ multiplex PCR; TCRdb's version includes in-frame clones alone and lacks a portion of them. The table lists some 150,000 clones, about four fifths of them singletons. V was shortened by 7 bases and J by 6 bases, with 10 bases between the two germline ends. Germline assignment: CDR1 WSHSY and CDR2 SAAADI. This CDR3 is 11 amino acids long. V and J are TRBV10-2 and TRBJ2-7, with unresolved D. The source material was CD8+ T cells sorted from blood, sampled at week 4, from a patient treated with tofacitinib. The sequence was collected from a human donor with alopecia areata. CDR3 bases: TGCGCCAGCATTGATCTGGCCGAGCAGTACTTC. It specifies CASIDLAEQYF.